This T cell receptor (beta chain) came from a study of T cell responses to AZD1222 COVID-19 vaccine. General study points: The donor group comprised mostly white British people and more females; the analysis possibly underestimated clonal diversity.

Assay: immunoSEQ multiplex PCR; the TCRdb copy retains only in-frame clones and omits some. The sample lists about 96,000 clones; roughly 87% were seen once. As concerns this clone: The antigen is not known.

CDR1 and CDR2 (germline): SGHNT, YYREEE (reference sequence). V trimming: 4 bases; J trimming: 4 bases; junction bases outside the gene matches: 7. The CDR3 runs to 15 residues. This TCR derives from an adult in good health. The source was peripheral blood, collected on day 0 of AZD1222 vaccination. The V and J genes are TRBV5-4 and TRBJ1-4, with 7 bases lining up with TRBD1. CDR3 amino acids: CASSLGGGFNEKLFF. CDR3 bases: TGTGCCAGCAGCCTTGGAGGGGGCTTTAATGAAAAACTGTTTTTT.